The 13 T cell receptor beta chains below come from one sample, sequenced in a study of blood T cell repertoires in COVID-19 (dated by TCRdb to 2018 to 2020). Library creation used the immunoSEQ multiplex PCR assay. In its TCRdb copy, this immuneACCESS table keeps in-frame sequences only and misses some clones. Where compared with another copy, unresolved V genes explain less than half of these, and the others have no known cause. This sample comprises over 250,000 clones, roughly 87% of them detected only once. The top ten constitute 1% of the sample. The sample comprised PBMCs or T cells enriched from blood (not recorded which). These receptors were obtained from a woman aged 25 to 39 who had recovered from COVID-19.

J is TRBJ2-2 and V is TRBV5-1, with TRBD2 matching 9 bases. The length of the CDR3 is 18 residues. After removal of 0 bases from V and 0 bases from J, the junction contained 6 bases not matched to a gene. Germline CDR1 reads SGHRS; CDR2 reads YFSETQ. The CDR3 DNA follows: TGCGCCAGCAGCTTGGCCTTGACTAGCGGCTCGAACACCGGGGAGCTGTTTTTT. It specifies CASSLALTSGSNTGELFF.

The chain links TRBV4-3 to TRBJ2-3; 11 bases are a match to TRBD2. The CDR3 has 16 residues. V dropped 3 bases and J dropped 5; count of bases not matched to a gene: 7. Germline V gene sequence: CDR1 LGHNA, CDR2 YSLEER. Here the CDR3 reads CASSQLAGGRGDTQYF. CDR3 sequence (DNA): TGCGCCAGCAGCCAGTTAGCGGGGGGGCGAGGAGATACGCAGTATTTT.

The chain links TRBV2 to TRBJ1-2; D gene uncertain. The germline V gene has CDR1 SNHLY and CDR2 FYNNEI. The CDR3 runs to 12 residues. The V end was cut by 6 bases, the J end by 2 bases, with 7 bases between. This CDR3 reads CASRERNYGYTF. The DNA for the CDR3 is TGTGCCAGCAGGGAGCGAAACTATGGCTACACCTTC.

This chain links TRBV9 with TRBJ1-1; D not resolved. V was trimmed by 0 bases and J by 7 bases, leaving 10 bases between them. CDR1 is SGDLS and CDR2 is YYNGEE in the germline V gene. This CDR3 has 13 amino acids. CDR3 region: CASSVANANEAFF. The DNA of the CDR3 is TGTGCCAGCAGCGTAGCTAATGCCAATGAAGCTTTCTTT.

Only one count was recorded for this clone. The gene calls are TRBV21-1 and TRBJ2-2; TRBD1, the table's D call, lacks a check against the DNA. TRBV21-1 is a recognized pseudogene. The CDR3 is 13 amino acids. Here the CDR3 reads CASSATGAGELFF. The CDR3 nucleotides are TGTGCCAGCAGCGCTACAGGGGCCGGGGAGCTGTTTTTT.

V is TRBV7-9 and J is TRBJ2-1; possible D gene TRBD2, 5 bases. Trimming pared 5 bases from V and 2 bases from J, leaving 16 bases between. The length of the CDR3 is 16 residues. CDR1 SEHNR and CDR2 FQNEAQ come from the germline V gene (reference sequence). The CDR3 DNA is TGTGCCAGCAGCCCTGCAAGCGGCCCTGCCTACAATGAGCAGTTCTTC. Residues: CASSPASGPAYNEQFF.

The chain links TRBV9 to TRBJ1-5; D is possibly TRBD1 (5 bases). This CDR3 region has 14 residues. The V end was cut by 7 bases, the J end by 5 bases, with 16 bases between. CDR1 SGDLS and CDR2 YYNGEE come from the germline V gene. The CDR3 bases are TGTGCCAGCTGGGGCGGTGGGGGGGATCAGCCCCAGCATTTT. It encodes CASWGGGGDQPQHF.

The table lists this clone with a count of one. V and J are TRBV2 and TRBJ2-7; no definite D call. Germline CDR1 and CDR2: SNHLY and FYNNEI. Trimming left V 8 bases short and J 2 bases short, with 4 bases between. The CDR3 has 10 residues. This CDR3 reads CASGPYEQYF. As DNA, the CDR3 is TGTGCCAGCGGCCCCTACGAGCAGTACTTC.

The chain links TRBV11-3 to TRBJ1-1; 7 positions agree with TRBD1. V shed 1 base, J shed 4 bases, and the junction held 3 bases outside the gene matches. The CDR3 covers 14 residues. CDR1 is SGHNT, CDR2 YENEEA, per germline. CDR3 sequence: CASSLVAGGTEAFF. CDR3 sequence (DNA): TGTGCCAGCAGCTTAGTGGCAGGGGGCACTGAAGCTTTCTTT.

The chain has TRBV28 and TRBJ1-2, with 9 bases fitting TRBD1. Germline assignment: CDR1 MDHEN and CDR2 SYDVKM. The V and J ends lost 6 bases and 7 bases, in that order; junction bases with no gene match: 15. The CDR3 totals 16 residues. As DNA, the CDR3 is TGTGCCAGCAGACCCATACGGACACACAGGGGGCCTGGCTACACCTTC. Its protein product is CASRPIRTHRGPGYTF.

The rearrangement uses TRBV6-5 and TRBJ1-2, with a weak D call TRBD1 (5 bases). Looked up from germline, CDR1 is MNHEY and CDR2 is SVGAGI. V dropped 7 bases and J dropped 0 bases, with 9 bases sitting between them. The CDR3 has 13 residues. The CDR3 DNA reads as TGTGCCAGCAAAGACAGCGCTAACTATGGCTACACCTTC. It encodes CASKDSANYGYTF.

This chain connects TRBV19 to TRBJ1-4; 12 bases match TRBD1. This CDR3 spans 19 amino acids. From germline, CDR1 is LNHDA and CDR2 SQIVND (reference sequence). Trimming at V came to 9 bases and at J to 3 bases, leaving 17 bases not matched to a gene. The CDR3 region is CASTITRGQGAPSNEKLFF. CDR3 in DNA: TGTGCCAGCACCATCACAAGGGGACAGGGGGCGCCTTCTAATGAAAAACTGTTTTTT.

CDR3 in DNA: TGCAGTTCGACAGGGTTCAGCTATGGCTACACCTTC. It specifies CSSTGFSYGYTF. V and J are TRBV29-1 and TRBJ1-2; 7 positions agree with TRBD1. This CDR3 is 12 amino acids long. Germline V lookup: CDR1 SQVTM, CDR2 ANQGSEA.